This TCR beta chain originates from a study of blood T cell repertoires in COVID-19. Study-wide context: The cDNA or gDNA used as material had been derived from T cells, B-cell-depleted T cells, or PBMCs.

Method: immunoSEQ multiplex PCR; TCRdb's copy keeps in-frame clones and lacks some. The sample comprises some 150,000 clones, around 92% of which are singletons, and roughly 2.8% rests with the top ten. The CDR3 covers 13 residues. Trimming pared 5 bases from V and 3 bases from J, leaving 9 bases between. Germline assignment: CDR1 SGHVS and CDR2 FNYEAQ. The gene calls are TRBV7-6 and TRBJ2-3, with unresolved D. This receptor was identified in a man aged 60 to 69 with acute or convalescent COVID-19. Input material: peripheral blood. CDR3 residues: CASSRYQTDTQYF. The CDR3 DNA reads as TGTGCCAGCAGCCGCTATCAAACAGATACGCAGTATTTT.